Listed below are T cell receptor beta chains from one sample, sequenced in a study of early T cells in non-severe SARS-CoV-2 infection. TCRdb itself ran the 5' RACE reads through MiXCR, one entry per CDR3 protein. The sample carries 85,000 to 100,000 distinct CDR3 sequences, roughly 9.6% recorded once. Here the sequenced sample was whole blood, taken at baseline. These receptors all stem from an adult who was a healthcare worker with PCR-confirmed SARS-CoV-2 infection or an uninfected control (not recorded which). Each CDR3 is given with its conserved first and last residue. D genes are given only for firm matches. Only part of the rows carry a size: once, few, many, or a class if the clone is expanded.

V gene	J gene	clone size	D gene	CDR3 length	CDR3 DNA	CDR3 protein
TRBV28	TRBJ1-1	many	.	15	TGTGCCAGCAGTCTCGTTACAGGCGTGAACACTGAAGCTTTCTTT	CASSLVTGVNTEAFF
TRBV7-2	TRBJ2-4	few	.	14	TGTGCCAGCAGCAGGGGGGTTTCCAAAAACATTCAGTACTTC	CASSRGVSKNIQYF
TRBV28	TRBJ2-3	many	.	15	TGTGCCAGCAGTCTGCCCTCGGGCCTCACAGATACGCAGTATTTT	CASSLPSGLTDTQYF
TRBV6-1	TRBJ2-1	.	.	11	TGTGCCAGCAGTGAACTGGATGAGCAGTTCTTC	CASSELDEQFF
TRBV30	TRBJ1-1	.	.	14	TGTGTCTGGAGTGTACAGGCAGGGGCCACTGAAGCTTTCTTT	CVWSVQAGATEAFF
TRBV7-3	TRBJ2-1	.	TRBD2	15	TGTGCCAGCAGCATATCAGCGGGAGATACCAATGAGCAGTTCTTC	CASSISAGDTNEQFF
TRBV5-1	TRBJ2-1	few	TRBD1	16	TGCGCCAGCAGCCCCCGAGGGGCAGGGGGCAGGAATGAGCAGTTCTTC	CASSPRGAGGRNEQFF
TRBV5-1	TRBJ1-4	.	.	15	TGCGCCAGCAGCCCGGGAGGGGCGGCTAATGAAAAACTGTTTTTT	CASSPGGAANEKLFF
TRBV28	TRBJ2-5	few	TRBD2	14	TGTGCCAGCAGTTCTAGCGGGGGACAAGAGACCCAGTACTTC	CASSSSGGQETQYF
TRBV3-1	TRBJ2-5	few	.	15	TGTGCCAGCAGCCAAGGTTGGACAGCCAAAGAGACCCAGTACTTC	CASSQGWTAKETQYF
TRBV20-1	TRBJ2-2	.	.	15	TGCAGTGCCCGACTAGGGACACTGAACACCGGGGAGCTGTTTTTT	CSARLGTLNTGELFF
TRBV7-8	TRBJ2-1	few	.	15	TGTGCCAGCAGCCCATCCTGGGGACTTTTCAATGAGCAGTTCTTC	CASSPSWGLFNEQFF
TRBV30	TRBJ2-1	.	.	13	TGTGCCTGGAGTGTACTAGGGAGGAATGAGCAGTTCTTC	CAWSVLGRNEQFF
TRBV7-3	TRBJ2-2	.	.	14	TGTGCCAGCAGCCAGAGTGCGAACACCGGGGAGCTGTTTTTT	CASSQSANTGELFF
TRBV7-3	TRBJ2-7	.	TRBD2	15	TGTGCCAGCAGCCGGGGACTAGCGGACTCCTACGAGCAGTACTTC	CASSRGLADSYEQYF
TRBV6-5	TRBJ1-1	.	.	14	TGTGCCAGCAGTCCCAGGACCGGGCGGACTGAAGCTTTCTTT	CASSPRTGRTEAFF
TRBV5-1	TRBJ2-4	few	.	14	TGCGCCAGCAGCTTCCAACGGGCAGGGGACATTCAGTACTTC	CASSFQRAGDIQYF
TRBV6-5	TRBJ2-7	.	.	12	TGTGCCAGCAGTTCGGACTGGAACGAGCGGTACTTC	CASSSDWNERYF
TRBV27	TRBJ1-1	many	TRBD1	15	TGTGCCAGCAGTCCCCTAACAGGGGGCACAACTGAAGCTTTCTTT	CASSPLTGGTTEAFF
TRBV5-1	TRBJ2-1	many	TRBD2	15	TGCGCCAGCAGCTTGGGGCTAGCGGCGGGGAATGAGCAGTTCTTC	CASSLGLAAGNEQFF
TRBV28	TRBJ2-2	once	.	15	TGTGCCAGCAGTTTGCGGGAAGCGAACACCGGGGAGCTGTTTTTT	CASSLREANTGELFF
TRBV29-1	TRBJ2-3	.	.	14	TGCAGCGCTTCGCGGGGGCCATCACCAGATACGCAGTATTTT	CSASRGPSPDTQYF
TRBV19	TRBJ1-1	.	.	15	TGTGCCAGTAGTATAGGCAAACGAGGGGGGACTGAAGCTTTCTTT	CASSIGKRGGTEAFF
TRBV4-3	TRBJ2-7	.	.	18	TGCGCCAGCAGCCAAGATCTAAGGGACCTCGCCTTCTCCTACGAGCAGTACTTC	CASSQDLRDLAFSYEQYF
TRBV13	TRBJ2-1	many	.	14	TGTGCCAGCAGCCGGACTCCACCAAACAATGAGCAGTTCTTC	CASSRTPPNNEQFF
TRBV7-9	TRBJ1-2	.	.	11	TGTGCCAGCAGCGAGCTTTATGGCTACACCTTC	CASSELYGYTF
TRBV21-1	TRBJ2-7	many	.	16	TGTGCCAGCAGCAAATGGATTGAGGGACAGAACTACGAGCAGTACTTC	CASSKWIEGQNYEQYF
TRBV20-1	TRBJ2-3	.	.	17	TGCAGTGCTACAAGCTTTTTGGGGGCACCTTTCACAGATACGCAGTATTTT	CSATSFLGAPFTDTQYF
TRBV7-9	TRBJ1-2	many	.	14	TGTGCCAGCAGCCCCTTAACAGGGACCTATGGCTACACCTTC	CASSPLTGTYGYTF
TRBV28	TRBJ2-5	.	.	13	TGTGCCAGCAGTTTCTCGCCGCTAAGGTCCCAGTACTTC	CASSFSPLRSQYF
TRBV11-2	TRBJ2-2	.	.	15	TGTGCCAGCAGCGGGTTAAGGACGGGAACCGGGGAGCTGTTTTTT	CASSGLRTGTGELFF
TRBV6-2/TRBV6-3	TRBJ2-5	medium-sized	TRBD2	15	TGTGCCAGCAGTTACTCTGGCGGGAGCTGGGAGACCCAGTACTTC	CASSYSGGSWETQYF
TRBV20-1	TRBJ2-7	.	TRBD2	11	TGCAGTGCAGCGGGGGGGTACGAGCAGTACTTC	CSAAGGYEQYF